The 25 T cell receptor beta chains below come from one sample, sequenced in a study of blood T cell repertoires in COVID-19. The method was immunoSEQ multiplex PCR; TCRdb's version includes in-frame clones alone and lacks a portion of them. The sample yields roughly 310,000 clones, 90% seen once. The source material was peripheral blood. The receptors were sampled from a woman aged 25 to 39 with COVID-19, enrolled during active disease.

The chain joins TRBV29-1 to TRBJ2-1; the D gene is possibly TRBD2 (6 bases). In germline, CDR1 is SQVTM, CDR2 ANQGSEA. This CDR3 comprises 14 residues. V dropped 0 bases and J dropped 6 bases, with 12 bases sitting between them. This chain's CDR3 is CSVEEDGGGNEQFF. DNA for the CDR3: TGCAGCGTTGAAGAGGATGGGGGAGGCAATGAGCAGTTCTTC.

The chain employs TRBV27 and TRBJ2-7; 11 bases map to TRBD1. The CDR3 length is 15 residues. Germline-derived CDR1 and CDR2 are MNHEY and SMNVEV (reference sequence). With 3 bases clipped from V and 4 bases from J, the junction kept 5 bases outside the gene matches. CDR3 amino acids: CASSFSGTGGYEQYF. The CDR3 DNA reads as TGTGCCAGCAGTTTTTCCGGGACAGGGGGATACGAGCAGTACTTC.

This sequence joins TRBV19 and TRBJ2-1, with D possibly being TRBD2 (6 bases). Trimming stripped 5 bases from V and 5 bases from J, with 19 bases between. Germline CDR1 LNHDA, CDR2 SQIVND (reference sequence). The CDR3 is 16 residues long. The CDR3 here is CASSPGAAGLDNEQFF. The CDR3 nucleotides are TGTGCCAGTAGTCCGGGAGCGGCGGGGCTAGACAATGAGCAGTTCTTC.

V usage is TRBV5-4 and J usage is TRBJ2-1, with D possibly matching TRBD1 (9 bases). This CDR3 region has 17 residues. Germline V gene sequence: CDR1 SGHNT, CDR2 YYREEE (reference sequence). The V end lost 1 base, the J end lost 7 bases, and 21 bases lay between the germline ends. This chain's CDR3 is CASSLNLAGQGYNEQFF. DNA for the CDR3: TGTGCCAGCAGCTTGAACTTAGCGGGACAGGGCTATAATGAGCAGTTCTTC.

The rearrangement links TRBV6-4 to TRBJ2-1, with 10 positions matching TRBD2. The length of the CDR3 is 18 residues. Trimming cost V 5 bases and J 10 bases; bases outside gene matches: 20. Germline CDR1 reads MRHNA; CDR2 reads SNTAGT. The CDR3: CASSRHYTGLAGEQEQFF. CDR3 nucleotide sequence: TGTGCCAGCAGTAGGCATTATACAGGGCTAGCGGGAGAGCAGGAGCAGTTCTTC.

The chain recombines TRBV10-2 with TRBJ1-1, with D possibly matching TRBD1 (5 bases). The CDR3 consists of 15 residues. From germline, CDR1 is WSHSY and CDR2 SAAADI. V was pared by 1 base and J by 4 bases, with 13 bases between. CDR3 sequence (DNA): TGCGCCAGCAGTGAGTTCAGGGCAAGTGGCACTGAAGCTTTCTTT. As protein: CASSEFRASGTEAFF.

J is TRBJ1-2 and V is TRBV28; 7 bases agree with TRBD1. Trimming at V came to 5 bases and at J to 6 bases, leaving 12 bases not matched to a gene. The CDR3 runs 15 residues. Germline V CDR1 and CDR2: MDHEN, SYDVKM. CDR3 bases: TGTGCCAGCAGTGCGACAGGGCGGGTAGTAGATGGCTACACCTTC. It codes for CASSATGRVVDGYTF.

The CDR3 spells CASSYESMNTEAFF. The CDR3 region has the DNA TGTGCCAGCAGTTACGAAAGCATGAACACTGAAGCTTTCTTT. V is TRBV6-5 and J is TRBJ1-1; unclear D gene. CDR1 is MNHEY and CDR2 is SVGAGI in the germline V gene. V shed 2 bases and J shed 0 bases, with 7 bases lying between them. The CDR3 totals 14 residues.

The genes are TRBV9 and TRBJ2-3, with 9 bases fitting TRBD2. From germline, CDR1 is SGDLS and CDR2 YYNGEE. CDR3 length equals 16 residues. V shed 1 base and J 2 bases; nucleotides not matched to a gene: 5. The CDR3 protein is CASSVIAGVPTDTQYF. As DNA, the CDR3 is TGTGCCAGCAGCGTAATAGCGGGAGTCCCCACAGATACGCAGTATTTT.

This chain joins TRBV7-8 and TRBJ1-5; D gene ambiguous. V was cut by 5 bases and J by 2 bases, with 10 bases left in between. Looked up from germline, CDR1 is SGHVS and CDR2 is FQNEAQ. The CDR3 loop spans 14 amino acids. The CDR3 DNA reads as TGTGCCAGCAGCGTAGACCAGGGCAATCAGCCCCAGCATTTT. The encoded protein is CASSVDQGNQPQHF.

The chain joins TRBV27 to TRBJ1-2, with 8 bases fitting TRBD1. Looked up from germline, CDR1 is MNHEY and CDR2 is SMNVEV (reference sequence). Trimming removed 4 bases from V and 4 bases from J; junction bases left unmatched: 8. The CDR3 consists of 15 residues. The CDR3 is CASSWSGQGGYGYTF. For the CDR3, the DNA is TGTGCCAGCAGTTGGAGTGGACAGGGAGGCTATGGCTACACCTTC.

This clone was counted a single time. The V and J genes are TRBV27 and TRBJ2-7; 10 bases agree with TRBD1. The CDR3 runs 14 residues. Unmatched junction bases numbered 8, after V lost 6 bases and J lost 6 bases. The germline V gene encodes CDR1 MNHEY and CDR2 SMNVEV (reference sequence). In nucleotides, the CDR3 is TGTGCCAGCAGAAGACAGGGGGCTGCCGCCGAGCAGTACTTC. It is translated as CASRRQGAAAEQYF.

The chain joins TRBV27 to TRBJ2-1; 10 nucleotides agree with TRBD2. V dropped 3 bases and J dropped 3; count of bases not matched to a gene: 5. This CDR3 has 16 amino acids. CDR1 is MNHEY and CDR2 is SMNVEV in the germline V gene (reference sequence). The CDR3 loop reads CASSFAGLADYNEQFF. In DNA, the CDR3 is TGTGCCAGCAGTTTCGCCGGACTAGCGGACTACAATGAGCAGTTCTTC.

The rearrangement uses TRBV5-6 and TRBJ2-1; the match to TRBD2 covers 8 bases. J was trimmed by 12 bases and V by 0 bases; bases with no gene match: 8. CDR3 size: 14 residues. Germline-derived CDR1 and CDR2 are SGHDT and YYEEEE. CDR3 in amino acids: CASSLAGTSRGQFF. DNA of the CDR3: TGTGCCAGCAGCTTGGCCGGGACTAGTCGGGGGCAGTTCTTC.

This clone showed up just once. The V gene is TRBV30, the J gene TRBJ1-6; 8 bases line up with TRBD1. The junction had 4 bases not matched to a gene; V was cut back by 7 bases and J by 5 bases. Germline loops: CDR1 GTSNPN, CDR2 SVGIG (reference sequence). This CDR3 contains 13 residues. The CDR3 coding sequence is TGTGCCTCCAGGACAGGGAATAATTCACCCCTCCACTTT. It specifies CASRTGNNSPLHF. Looking up the rest from reference TRBV30 and TRBJ1-6 gives the full variable domain: SQTIHQWPATLVQPVGSPLSLECTVEGTSNPNLYWYRQAAGRGLQLLFYSVGIGQISSEVPQNLSASRPQDRQFILSSKKLLLSDSGFYLCASRTGNNSPLHFGNGTRLTVT.

The gene calls are TRBV7-2 and TRBJ2-1; 8 bases are shared with TRBD2. The V segment lost 3 bases and the J segment 3 bases; nucleotides outside the gene matches: 4. The germline CDR1 and CDR2 sequences are SGHTA and FQGNSA. The CDR3 has 15 residues. The CDR3 coding sequence is TGTGCCAGCAGCTTGAGCGGGAGACGCTACAATGAGCAGTTCTTC. It codes for CASSLSGRRYNEQFF.

The chain joins TRBV5-5 to TRBJ1-2; the D gene is possibly TRBD1 (5 bases). Trimming removed 0 bases from V and 10 bases from J, with 13 bases in between. The CDR3 runs to 13 residues. Germline assignment: CDR1 SGHKS and CDR2 YYEKEE (reference sequence). The CDR3 reads CASSLVFGHFYTF. DNA for the CDR3: TGTGCCAGCAGCTTGGTCTTCGGACATTTCTACACCTTC.

The chain has TRBV3-1 (or the pseudogene TRBV3-2) and TRBJ1-1; a possible D gene is TRBD1 (6 bases). Germline V lookup: CDR1 LGHDT, CDR2 YNNKEL (reference sequence). The V and J ends lost 4 bases and 1 base respectively, with 13 bases between them. The CDR3 extends over 15 amino acids. The DNA for the CDR3 is TGTGCCAGCAGCCTGCAGGACAGACCGAACACTGAAGCTTTCTTT. As protein: CASSLQDRPNTEAFF.

This chain connects TRBV19 to TRBJ2-4, with TRBD2 as a possible D gene (5 bases). The CDR3 runs to 14 residues. Looked up from germline, CDR1 is LNHDA and CDR2 is SQIVND (reference sequence). Trimming stripped 6 bases from V and 5 bases from J, with 14 bases between. The CDR3 nucleotides are TGTGCCAGTAGGGACTCGGGTGGGGAAAACATTCAGTACTTC. Translated, it gives CASRDSGGENIQYF.

This chain links TRBV5-1 with TRBJ1-1, with a weak D call TRBD1 (6 bases). CDR3 length equals 15 residues. V lost 0 bases and J 5 bases, leaving 14 bases between the germline ends. CDR1 and CDR2 from the germline V gene are SGHRS and YFSETQ. The CDR3 sequence is CASSLAGTKGTEAFF. The DNA of the CDR3 is TGCGCCAGCAGCTTGGCAGGGACAAAAGGGACTGAAGCTTTCTTT.

The V and J genes are TRBV3-1 (or the pseudogene TRBV3-2) and TRBJ2-3; TRBD1 might be the D (5 bases). Germline values: CDR1 LGHDT, CDR2 YNNKEL (reference sequence). V lost 0 bases, J lost 0 bases, and 13 bases lay in between. The CDR3 has 17 residues. This chain's CDR3 is CASSQDVVQDSTDTQYF. The CDR3 region has the DNA TGTGCCAGCAGCCAAGATGTGGTACAGGATAGCACAGATACGCAGTATTTT.

The chain uses TRBV7-9 and TRBJ1-2, with 9 bases lining up with TRBD1. The CDR3 is 15 amino acids. Germline trimming cut 5 bases from V and 2 bases from J; bases unmatched to any gene: 6. Germline V gene lookup returns CDR1 SEHNR and CDR2 FQNEAQ (reference sequence). The CDR3 here is CASSPSGTGNYGYTF. The DNA of the CDR3 is TGTGCCAGCAGCCCTTCCGGGACAGGGAACTATGGCTACACCTTC.

This rearrangement joins TRBV6-1 to TRBJ1-4; D remains unclear. Trimming stripped 0 bases from V and 8 bases from J, with 16 bases between. This CDR3 has 16 amino acids. Per germline, CDR1 MNHNS and CDR2 SASEGT. DNA of the CDR3: TGTGCCAGCAGTGAAGCAGGAGGTAGCGGTCGAGAAAAACTGTTTTTT. Its translation: CASSEAGGSGREKLFF.

The V call is TRBV20-1, the J call TRBJ1-4; unclear D gene. The V gene lost 5 bases and the J gene lost 7 bases, with 8 bases spanning the gap. CDR3 length: 11 amino acids. In germline, CDR1 is DFQATT, CDR2 SNEGSKA (reference sequence). The CDR3 reads CSAHFSEKLFF. In nucleotides, the CDR3 is TGCAGTGCTCATTTCAGTGAAAAACTGTTTTTT.

This clone was counted between two and nine times. The V and J genes are TRBV19 and TRBJ2-2; D is perhaps TRBD1 (6 bases). Germline V gene lookup returns CDR1 LNHDA and CDR2 SQIVND (reference sequence). The CDR3 runs 17 residues. The ends were cut back, 1 base at V and 3 bases at J, with 15 bases in the middle. CDR3 in DNA: TGTGCCAGTAGTATAGGTCCCCGGGACACCGACACCGGGGAGCTGTTTTTT. Its protein is CASSIGPRDTDTGELFF.